This T cell receptor beta chain came from a study of OX40 agonist ivuxolimab in advanced cancers. Generated by immunoSEQ multiplex PCR, the TCRdb table keeps only in-frame clones and is missing some. The sample lists tens of thousands of clones, over 75% seen once, with around 0.95% in the top ten. The source material was CD4+ or CD8+ T cells sorted from blood, sampled in a trial of the OX40 agonist ivuxolimab. The sequence derives from an adult with an advanced solid tumor such as melanoma, head and neck, liver or kidney cancer.

Here the CDR3 DNA reads TGTGCCAGCAGTTTAGGGGGGACAGGGGGCGGCGAGCAGTACTTC. Translation: CASSLGGTGGGEQYF. The gene calls are TRBV28 and TRBJ2-7; 12 bases match TRBD1. The CDR3 covers 15 residues. The V gene end was trimmed by 2 bases and the J gene end by 6 bases; junction bases not matched to a gene: 5. Germline loops: CDR1 MDHEN, CDR2 SYDVKM. Together with reference TRBV28 and TRBJ2-7, the CDR3 gives the full variable domain: DVKVTQSSRYLVKRTGEKVFLECVQDMDHENMFWYRQDPGLGLRLIYFSYDVKMKEKGDIPEGYSVSREKKERFSLILESASTNQTSMYLCASSLGGTGGGEQYFGPGTRLTVT.